There are a few counts of the clone carrying this T cell receptor beta chain. Antigen unknown. This record comes from a study of cytomegalovirus exposure and HLA in healthy donors. Regarding the study as a whole: DRB1 had the most TCR associations and HLA-C the fewest, a later analysis found, with rates varying by HLA locus. For TCR beta chains, V- and J-gene trimming was later linked to a missense DCLRE1C variant. TCR beta chains numbering roughly 150 were designated cytomegalovirus-associated.

V lost 1 base and J 5 bases, leaving 8 bases between the germline ends. CDR1 is SEHNR and CDR2 is FQNEAQ in the germline V gene (reference sequence). The CDR3 contains 14 residues. It was with 60 Vbeta and 13 Jbeta primers that the PCR ran. The table came from immunoSEQ multiplex PCR; TCRdb's copy has only in-frame clones and leaves some out. The sample has approximately 51,000 clones, under 75% seen once. The V and J genes are TRBV7-9 and TRBJ2-2, with D possibly being TRBD1 (5 bases). This sequence was found in a man between 25 and 39 years old in good health and CMV-seronegative. Sequencing was performed on PBMCs. In DNA, the CDR3 is TGTGCCAGCAGCTTAGGTCAGGGAACCGGGGAGCTGTTTTTT. Translating gives CASSLGQGTGELFF.